Listed below are T cell receptor beta chains from one sample, sequenced in a study of cytomegalovirus exposure and HLA in healthy donors. Sequencing used immunoSEQ multiplex PCR; TCRdb keeps in-frame clones, though not all of them. Of 65,000 to 100,000 clones in the sample, over 60% are singletons; the top ten hold nearly 6%. Sequencing input: PBMCs. The receptors shown here come from a female donor in good health and CMV-seronegative. Each CDR3 is given with its conserved first and last residue. D genes are given only for firm matches. Clone size is given for some rows only: seen once, a few or many times, or a class if the clone is expanded.

size	V	J	D	CDR3
NA	TRBV7-2	TRBJ1-1	NA	CASEGQMNTEAFF
NA	TRBV19	TRBJ1-1	NA	CASSIGRNTEAFF
NA	TRBV6-1	TRBJ2-7	NA	CASSEAGASSYEQYF
NA	TRBV10-3	TRBJ2-1	TRBD2	CAISDGTSGGGGEQFF
NA	TRBV11-3	TRBJ2-3	TRBD2	CASSQIAGGRGDTQYF
NA	TRBV19	TRBJ1-4	NA	CASTSAGEKLFF
NA	TRBV6-1	TRBJ1-2	TRBD1	CASSEVGQGGGYTF
NA	TRBV7-9	TRBJ2-3	TRBD2	CASEREAGPLGTQYF
NA	TRBV7-7	TRBJ2-1	TRBD2	CASSQTSGSGDEQFF
NA	TRBV29-1	TRBJ2-1	TRBD2	CSGDTSGGASEQFF
NA	TRBV6-1	TRBJ2-7	NA	CASSQLPSGEQYF
NA	TRBV28	TRBJ2-2	NA	CASSLGGTGELFF
NA	TRBV7-2	TRBJ2-5	TRBD1	CASRPTGAPETQYF
NA	TRBV10-3	TRBJ2-5	NA	CAISEVLAQETQYF
NA	TRBV5-6	TRBJ2-1	NA	CASSFSQEEQFF
NA	TRBV5-1	TRBJ1-4	TRBD1	CASSFEGAWTNEKLFF
NA	TRBV5-5	TRBJ2-7	NA	CASSLALRAEQYF
NA	TRBV25-1	TRBJ2-7	NA	CASSSSGTYEQYF
once	TRBV7-9	TRBJ2-2	TRBD2	CASRSSGTNTGELFF
NA	TRBV7-8	TRBJ1-6	TRBD1	CASSLQGVWNSPLHF
NA	TRBV7-2	TRBJ1-4	NA	CASSLGSRVAEKLFF
NA	TRBV7-2	TRBJ1-5	TRBD1	CASSPDRGSGPQHF
NA	TRBV28	TRBJ2-7	NA	CASSKTRYEQYF
once	TRBV27	TRBJ2-7	TRBD1	CASSPQTGISYEQYF
NA	TRBV7-6	TRBJ2-7	NA	CASSTGPGSYEQYF
NA	TRBV5-8	TRBJ2-2	NA	CASSSGGSTVNTGELFF
NA	TRBV29-1	TRBJ1-1	TRBD1	CSVNGQGNTEAFF
NA	TRBV7-2	TRBJ2-3	NA	CASSLSTFLPDTQYF
NA	TRBV11-2	TRBJ1-1	NA	CASSFGRAVTEAFF
NA	TRBV19	TRBJ1-2	TRBD1	CASSTPGQGAYYGYTF
NA	TRBV19	TRBJ1-6	TRBD1	CASSITRGDFNSPLHF
NA	TRBV27	TRBJ2-5	NA	CASSHTFGQSQETQYF
once	TRBV30	TRBJ2-3	NA	CAWSRGEGTDTQYF
NA	TRBV6-1	TRBJ2-7	TRBD1	CASSGGQDYEQYF
NA	TRBV12-5	TRBJ2-5	TRBD2	CASGLTSEETQYF
NA	TRBV30	TRBJ1-1	TRBD1	CAWSPVNTGEGTEAFF
NA	TRBV5-1	TRBJ2-7	NA	CASSFEAESSYEQYF